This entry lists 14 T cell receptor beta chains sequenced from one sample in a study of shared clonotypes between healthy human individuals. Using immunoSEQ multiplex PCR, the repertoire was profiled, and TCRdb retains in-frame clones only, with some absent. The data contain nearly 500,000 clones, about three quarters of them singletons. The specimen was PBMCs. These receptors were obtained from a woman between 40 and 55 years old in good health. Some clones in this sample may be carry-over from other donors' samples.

As DNA, the CDR3 is TGCGCCAGCAGCCTTCCAGAACCCGGGAGGCGGAACACCGGGGAGCTGTTTTTT. Protein product: CASSLPEPGRRNTGELFF. V usage is TRBV4-1 and J usage is TRBJ2-2; TRBD2 matches 7 bases. From germline, CDR1 is MGHRA and CDR2 YSYEKL. The CDR3 runs 18 residues. J lost 1 base, V lost 4 bases, and 12 bases had no gene match.

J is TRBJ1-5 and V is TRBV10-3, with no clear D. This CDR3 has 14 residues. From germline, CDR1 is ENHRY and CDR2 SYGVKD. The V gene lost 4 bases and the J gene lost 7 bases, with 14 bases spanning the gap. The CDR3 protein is CAISAAGSSQPQHF. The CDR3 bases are TGTGCCATCAGTGCCGCGGGGAGCTCACAGCCCCAGCATTTT.

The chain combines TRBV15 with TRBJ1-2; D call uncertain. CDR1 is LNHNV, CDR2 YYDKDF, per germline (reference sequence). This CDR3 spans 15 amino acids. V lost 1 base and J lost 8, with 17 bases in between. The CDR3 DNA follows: TGTGCCACCAGCAGAGGGCCAGCCTTGGGAAGGGGCTACACCTTC. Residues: CATSRGPALGRGYTF.

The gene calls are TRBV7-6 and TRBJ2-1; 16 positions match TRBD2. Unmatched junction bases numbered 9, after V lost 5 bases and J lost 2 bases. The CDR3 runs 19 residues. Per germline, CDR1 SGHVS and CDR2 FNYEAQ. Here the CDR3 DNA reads TGTGCCAGCAGCCACCCGGGACTAGCGGGAGGGCGCCCCTACAATGAGCAGTTCTTC. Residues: CASSHPGLAGGRPYNEQFF.

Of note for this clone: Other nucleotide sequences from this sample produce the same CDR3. Here the CDR3 DNA reads TGTGCCAGTAGTATCGACAGCTCTGGGGCCAACGTCCTGACTTTC. As protein: CASSIDSSGANVLTF. This chain links TRBV19 with TRBJ2-6, with D possibly matching TRBD1 (5 bases). Germline V gene sequence: CDR1 LNHDA, CDR2 SQIVND (reference sequence). This CDR3 is built from 15 residues. V was cut by 3 bases and J by 0 bases, with 6 bases left in between.

CDR3 sequence: CASSIGENNEQFF. The CDR3 DNA sequence: TGTGCCAGTAGTATAGGGGAGAACAATGAGCAGTTCTTC. This chain joins TRBV19 and TRBJ2-1, with D possibly matching TRBD2 (5 bases). V was pared by 1 base and J by 5 bases, with 6 bases between. Germline V lookup: CDR1 LNHDA, CDR2 SQIVND (reference sequence). The CDR3 extends over 13 amino acids. Supplemented by reference TRBV19 and TRBJ2-1, the full variable domain reads DGGITQSPKYLFRKEGQNVTLSCEQNLNHDAMYWYRQDPGQGLRLIYYSQIVNDFQKGDIAEGYSVSREKKESFPLTVTSAQKNPTAFYLCASSIGENNEQFFGPGTRLTVL.

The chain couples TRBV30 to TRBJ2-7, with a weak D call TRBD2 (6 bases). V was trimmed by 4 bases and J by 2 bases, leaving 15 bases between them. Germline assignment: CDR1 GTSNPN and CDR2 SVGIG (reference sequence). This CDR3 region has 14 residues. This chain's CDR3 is CAWKPGLQTYEQYF. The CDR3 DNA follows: TGTGCCTGGAAACCGGGACTCCAAACCTACGAGCAGTACTTC.

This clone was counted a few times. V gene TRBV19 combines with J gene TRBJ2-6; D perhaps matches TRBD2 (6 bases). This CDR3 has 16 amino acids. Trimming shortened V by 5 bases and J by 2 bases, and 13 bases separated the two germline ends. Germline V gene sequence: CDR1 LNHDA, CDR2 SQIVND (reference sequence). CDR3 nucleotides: TGTGCCAGTAGTCCGCCGAGGAGGGCTGGGGCCAACGTCCTGACTTTC. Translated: CASSPPRRAGANVLTF. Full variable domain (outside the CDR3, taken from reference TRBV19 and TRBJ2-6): DGGITQSPKYLFRKEGQNVTLSCEQNLNHDAMYWYRQDPGQGLRLIYYSQIVNDFQKGDIAEGYSVSREKKESFPLTVTSAQKNPTAFYLCASSPPRRAGANVLTFGAGSRLTVL.

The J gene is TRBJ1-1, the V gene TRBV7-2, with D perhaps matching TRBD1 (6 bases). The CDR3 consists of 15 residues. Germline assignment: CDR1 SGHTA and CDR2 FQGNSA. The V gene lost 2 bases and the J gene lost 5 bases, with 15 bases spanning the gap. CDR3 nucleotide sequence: TGTGCCAGCAGCTTATCCCGGGGGGCGAGAACTGAAGCTTTCTTT. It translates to CASSLSRGARTEAFF.

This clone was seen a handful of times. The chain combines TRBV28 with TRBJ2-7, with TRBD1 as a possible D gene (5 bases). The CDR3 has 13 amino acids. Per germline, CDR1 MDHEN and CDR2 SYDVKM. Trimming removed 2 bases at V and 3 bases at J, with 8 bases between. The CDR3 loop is CASSLGHHYEQYF. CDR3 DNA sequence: TGTGCCAGCAGTTTAGGACACCACTACGAGCAGTACTTC. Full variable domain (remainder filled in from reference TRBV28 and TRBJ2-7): DVKVTQSSRYLVKRTGEKVFLECVQDMDHENMFWYRQDPGLGLRLIYFSYDVKMKEKGDIPEGYSVSREKKERFSLILESASTNQTSMYLCASSLGHHYEQYFGPGTRLTVT.

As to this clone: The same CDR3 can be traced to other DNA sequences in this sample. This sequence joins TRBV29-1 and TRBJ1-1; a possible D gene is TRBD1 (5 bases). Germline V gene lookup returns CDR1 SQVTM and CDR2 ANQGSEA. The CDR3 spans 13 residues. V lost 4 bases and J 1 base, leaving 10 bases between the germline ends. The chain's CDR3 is CSVATGGNTEAFF. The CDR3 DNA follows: TGCAGCGTTGCTACAGGAGGGAACACTGAAGCTTTCTTT.

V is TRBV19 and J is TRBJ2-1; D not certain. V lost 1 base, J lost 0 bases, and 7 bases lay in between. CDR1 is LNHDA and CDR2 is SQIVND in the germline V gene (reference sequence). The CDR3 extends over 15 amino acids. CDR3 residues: CASSIGYNSYNEQFF. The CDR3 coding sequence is TGTGCCAGTAGTATAGGGTACAACTCCTACAATGAGCAGTTCTTC.

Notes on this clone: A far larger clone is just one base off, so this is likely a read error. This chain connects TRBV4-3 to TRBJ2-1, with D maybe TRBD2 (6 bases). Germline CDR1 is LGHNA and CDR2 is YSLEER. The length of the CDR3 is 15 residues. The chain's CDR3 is CASSQVRGNYNGQFF. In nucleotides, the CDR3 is TGCGCCAGCAGCCAAGTACGGGGGAACTACAATGGGCAGTTCTTC.

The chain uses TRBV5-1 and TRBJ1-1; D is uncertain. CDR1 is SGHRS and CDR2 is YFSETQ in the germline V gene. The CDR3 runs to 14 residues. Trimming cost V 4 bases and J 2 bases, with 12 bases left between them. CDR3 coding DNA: TGCGCCAGCAGCACCGCCCCTCCAAACACTGAAGCTTTCTTT. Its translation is CASSTAPPNTEAFF.